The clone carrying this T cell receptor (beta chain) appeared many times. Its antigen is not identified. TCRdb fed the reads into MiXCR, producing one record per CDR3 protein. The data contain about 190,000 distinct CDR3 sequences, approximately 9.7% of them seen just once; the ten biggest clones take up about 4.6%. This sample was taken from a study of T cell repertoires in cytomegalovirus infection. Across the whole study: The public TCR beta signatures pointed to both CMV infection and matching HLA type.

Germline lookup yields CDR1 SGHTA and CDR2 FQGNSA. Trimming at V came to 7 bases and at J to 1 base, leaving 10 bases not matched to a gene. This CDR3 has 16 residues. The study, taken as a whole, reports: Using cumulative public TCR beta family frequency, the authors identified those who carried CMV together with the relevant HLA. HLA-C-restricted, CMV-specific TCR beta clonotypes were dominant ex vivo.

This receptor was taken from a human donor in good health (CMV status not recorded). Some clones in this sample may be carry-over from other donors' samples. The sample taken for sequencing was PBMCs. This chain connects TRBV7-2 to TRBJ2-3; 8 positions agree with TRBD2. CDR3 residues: CASKNRGGHGTDTQYF. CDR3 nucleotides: TGTGCCAGCAAAAACCGGGGGGGACATGGCACAGATACGCAGTATTTT.